Sequencing of this T cell receptor beta chain was carried out in a study of spatial heterogeneity in lung cancer. Broader study findings: There were more appearances of ubiquitous expanded tumor TCRs in blood at resection than at follow-up.

Time point of the sample: blood at routine non-recurrence follow-up after resection. The study sequenced unsorted whole RNA from tumor, nontumor lung or frozen PBMC. TCRdb re-called the 5' RACE reads through MiXCR, storing one row per CDR3 protein. The table records 51,000 or so distinct CDR3 sequences, 7.4% of them present only once. Germline-derived CDR1 and CDR2 are DFQATT and SNEGSKA (reference sequence). After removal of 6 bases from V and 0 bases from J, the junction contained 10 bases not matched to a gene. CDR3 length: 15 amino acids. This clonotype showed up many times. Its antigen is as yet unknown.

The source of this sequence is a female donor with early-stage non-small cell lung cancer. The chain joins TRBV20-1 to TRBJ1-1, with TRBD1 matching 7 bases. The source was PBMCs, collected at follow-up. CDR3 nucleotide sequence: TGCAGTGCCCGGACAGGAAGGGCCCTGAACACTGAAGCTTTCTTT. This codes for CSARTGRALNTEAFF.